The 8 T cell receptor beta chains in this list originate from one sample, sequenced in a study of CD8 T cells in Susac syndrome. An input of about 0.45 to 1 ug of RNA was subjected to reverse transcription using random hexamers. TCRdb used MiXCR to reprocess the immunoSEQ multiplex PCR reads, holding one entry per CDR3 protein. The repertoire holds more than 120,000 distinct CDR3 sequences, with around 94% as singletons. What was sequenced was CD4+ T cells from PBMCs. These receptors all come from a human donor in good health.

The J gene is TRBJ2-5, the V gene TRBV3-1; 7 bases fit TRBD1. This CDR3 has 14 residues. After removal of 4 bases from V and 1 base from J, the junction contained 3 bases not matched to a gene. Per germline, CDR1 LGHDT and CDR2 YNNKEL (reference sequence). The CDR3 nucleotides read TGTGCCAGCAGCCTATGGGACAGCCAAGAGACCCAGTACTTC. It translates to CASSLWDSQETQYF.

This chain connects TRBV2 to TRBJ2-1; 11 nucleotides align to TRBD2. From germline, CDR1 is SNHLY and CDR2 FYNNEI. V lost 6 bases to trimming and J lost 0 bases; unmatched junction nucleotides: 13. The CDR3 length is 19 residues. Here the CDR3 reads CASRTGTSGGRSSYNEQFF. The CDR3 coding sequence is TGTGCCAGCAGGACCGGGACTAGCGGAGGAAGGTCCTCCTACAATGAGCAGTTCTTC.

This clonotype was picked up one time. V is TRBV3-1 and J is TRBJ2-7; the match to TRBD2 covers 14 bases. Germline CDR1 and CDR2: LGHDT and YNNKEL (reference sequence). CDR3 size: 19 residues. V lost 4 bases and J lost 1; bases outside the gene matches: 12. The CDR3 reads CASSPPWTSGRSSSYEQYF. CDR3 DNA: TGTGCCAGCAGCCCCCCTTGGACTAGCGGGAGGTCCTCGTCCTACGAGCAGTACTTC.

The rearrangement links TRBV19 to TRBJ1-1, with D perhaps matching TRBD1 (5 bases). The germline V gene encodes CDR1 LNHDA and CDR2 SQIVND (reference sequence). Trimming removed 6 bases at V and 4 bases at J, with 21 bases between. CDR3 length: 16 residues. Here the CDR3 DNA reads TGTGCCAGTAGCCCCAGGACACTCGCTCTCGGCACTGAAGCTTTCTTT. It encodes CASSPRTLALGTEAFF.

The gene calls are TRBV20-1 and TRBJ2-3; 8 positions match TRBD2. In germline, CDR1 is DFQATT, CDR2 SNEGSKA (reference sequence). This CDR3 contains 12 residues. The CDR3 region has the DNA TGCCGAGCGGGAGCCGGCACAGATACGCAGTATTTT. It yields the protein CRAGAGTDTQYF.

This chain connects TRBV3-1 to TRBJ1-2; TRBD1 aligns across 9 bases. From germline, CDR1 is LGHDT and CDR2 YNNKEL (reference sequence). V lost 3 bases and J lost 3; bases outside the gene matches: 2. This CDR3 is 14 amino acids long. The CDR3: CASSQGTGHYGYTF. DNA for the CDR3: TGTGCCAGCAGCCAGGGGACAGGGCACTATGGCTACACCTTC.

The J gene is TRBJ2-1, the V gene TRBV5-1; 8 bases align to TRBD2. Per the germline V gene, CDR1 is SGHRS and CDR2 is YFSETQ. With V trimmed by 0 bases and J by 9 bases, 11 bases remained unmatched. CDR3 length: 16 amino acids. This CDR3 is CASSLALGSGGGEQFF. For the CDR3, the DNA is TGCGCCAGCAGCTTGGCCCTAGGTTCCGGGGGGGGTGAGCAGTTCTTC.

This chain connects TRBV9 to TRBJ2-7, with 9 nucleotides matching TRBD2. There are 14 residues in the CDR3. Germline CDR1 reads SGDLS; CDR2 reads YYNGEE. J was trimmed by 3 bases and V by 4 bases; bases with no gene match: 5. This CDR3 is CASSQSGRNYEQYF. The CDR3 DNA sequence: TGTGCCAGCAGCCAAAGCGGGAGGAACTACGAGCAGTACTTC.